The 8 T cell receptor beta chains given below trace back to one sample, sequenced in a study of T-cell reconstitution after alpha-beta-depleted transplantation in children. Preparation of the TCRbeta library was carried out with unique molecular identifiers. MiXCR was run by TCRdb on the PCR reads, yielding one entry per CDR3 protein. The sample lists about 70,000 distinct CDR3 sequences, 11% occurring once. The sequencing used PBMCs, collected before TCRalphabeta/CD19-depleted stem cell transplant. These receptors came from a boy younger than 18 with acute myeloid leukemia, due to receive a stem cell transplant.

The chain joins TRBV29-1 to TRBJ2-3, with TRBD2 matching 8 bases. CDR1 is SQVTM and CDR2 is ANQGSEA in the germline V gene. Trimming cost V 7 bases and J 0 bases; bases outside gene matches: 12. There are 16 residues in the CDR3. CDR3 residues: CSGETLSGASTDTQYF. The CDR3 bases are TGCAGCGGGGAGACCCTTAGCGGGGCCAGCACAGATACGCAGTATTTT.

This clonotype was detected ten times or more. The gene calls are TRBV7-9 and TRBJ2-1, with D maybe TRBD1 (5 bases). From germline, CDR1 is SEHNR and CDR2 FQNEAQ (reference sequence). This CDR3 contains 15 residues. Trimming pared 5 bases from V and 7 bases from J, leaving 18 bases between. In DNA, the CDR3 is TGTGCCAGCAGCGGACAAAGTTCTTTGGCAAATGAGCAGTTCTTC. Its translation: CASSGQSSLANEQFF.

This clonotype was seen many times. This chain uses TRBV11-2 with TRBJ1-2; maybe TRBD1 (6 bases). CDR3 size: 15 residues. Trimming removed 2 bases at V and 4 bases at J, with 14 bases between. The V gene's germline CDR1 is SGHAT and CDR2 FQNNGV. CDR3 loop: CASSLSSQGVYGYTF. In DNA, the CDR3 is TGTGCCAGCAGCTTAAGCTCACAGGGCGTCTATGGCTACACCTTC. Together with reference TRBV11-2 and TRBJ1-2, the CDR3 gives the full variable domain: EAGVAQSPRYKIIEKRQSVAFWCNPISGHATLYWYQQILGQGPKLLIQFQNNGVVDDSQLPKDRFSAERLKGVDSTLKIQPAKLEDSAVYLCASSLSSQGVYGYTFGSGTRLTVV.

There are many counts of this clonotype. V usage is TRBV7-9 and J usage is TRBJ2-3, with 7 bases aligning to TRBD2. With 1 base clipped from V and 5 bases from J, the junction kept 0 bases outside the gene matches. The CDR3 covers 13 residues. Germline CDR1 reads SEHNR; CDR2 reads FQNEAQ (reference sequence). The chain's CDR3 is CASSLGTRDTQYF. In DNA, the CDR3 is TGTGCCAGCAGCTTAGGGACTAGAGATACGCAGTATTTT.

This clonotype has a count of ten or more. The chain couples TRBV11-3 to TRBJ2-4; 10 nucleotides line up with TRBD2. V was clipped by 1 base and J by 1 base; unmatched bases: 10. The CDR3 runs 19 residues. The germline gives CDR1 SGHNT, CDR2 YENEEA. The CDR3 spells CASSLVVASGRSAKNIQYF. In DNA, the CDR3 is TGTGCCAGCAGCTTAGTCGTTGCTAGCGGGAGATCTGCCAAAAACATTCAGTACTTC.

Concerning this clonotype: This may come from a read error, since a much larger clone is one base off. The chain uses TRBV7-6 and TRBJ2-2; 8 nucleotides agree with TRBD2. The CDR3 contains 15 residues. Looked up from germline, CDR1 is SGHVS and CDR2 is FNYEAQ. CDR3 residues: CSSSLGGGYSGELFF. DNA for the CDR3: TGTTCCAGCAGCTTAGGCGGGGGGTACTCCGGGGAGCTGTTTTTT.

This clonotype was seen repeatedly, ten times or more. V usage is TRBV5-1 and J usage is TRBJ2-7; TRBD1 matches at 7 bases. J lost 4 bases, V lost 0 bases, and 16 bases had no gene match. The length of the CDR3 is 18 residues. The V gene's germline CDR1 is SGHRS and CDR2 YFSETQ. The CDR3 sequence is CASSLGSKPLGRGYEQYF. DNA for the CDR3: TGCGCCAGCAGCTTGGGGTCTAAACCATTGGGCAGGGGGTACGAGCAGTACTTC.

This clonotype was recorded at least ten times. The CDR3 nucleotides read TGCGCCAGCAGCCAAGGAGGGCCTCGGGAGCAGTTCTTC. Translated, it gives CASSQGGPREQFF. This sequence joins TRBV4-3 and TRBJ2-1; D possibly corresponds to TRBD2 (5 bases). The CDR3 is 13 amino acids. The germline V gene encodes CDR1 LGHNA and CDR2 YSLEER. Trimming left V 1 base short and J 10 bases short, with 11 bases between.